These 30 T cell receptor beta chains share one sample of origin, sequenced in a study of blood T cell repertoires in COVID-19. Repertoires were generated with immunoSEQ multiplex PCR, while TCRdb's copy carries only in-frame clones and drops some. Of about 110,000 clones in the sample, 70% to 90% were seen once. Sequencing was carried out using peripheral blood. The receptors come from a man aged 40-49 years with acute or convalescent COVID-19.

The gene calls are TRBV29-1 and TRBJ2-6; 9 bases match TRBD2. The CDR3 consists of 16 residues. Germline V CDR1 and CDR2: SQVTM, ANQGSEA. V trimming: 5 bases; J trimming: 0 bases; junction bases outside the gene matches: 5. This CDR3 is CSVQGLASSGANVLTF. The CDR3 DNA is TGCAGCGTTCAGGGACTAGCCAGCTCTGGGGCCAACGTCCTGACTTTC.

The V gene is TRBV28, the J gene TRBJ1-3, with D maybe TRBD1 (6 bases). The CDR3 consists of 16 residues. Trimming took 0 bases from V and 4 from J, leaving 13 bases between them. Germline V gene sequence: CDR1 MDHEN, CDR2 SYDVKM. CDR3 residues: CASSLWAGVTGNTIYF. The CDR3 bases are TGTGCCAGCAGTTTATGGGCAGGGGTAACAGGAAACACCATATATTTT.

This clone was counted only a few times. J is TRBJ2-2 and V is TRBV7-6; 10 positions agree with TRBD1. V was clipped by 2 bases and J by 1 base; unmatched bases: 4. The CDR3 covers 17 residues. Germline CDR1 and CDR2: SGHVS and FNYEAQ. CDR3 sequence (DNA): TGTGCCAGCAGCTTATCGACAGGGGGCCAGAACACCGGGGAGCTGTTTTTT. Its translation: CASSLSTGGQNTGELFF.

The rearrangement links TRBV6-6 to TRBJ2-2; TRBD1 matches at 7 bases. Germline CDR1 and CDR2: MNHNY and SVGAGI (reference sequence). Trimming at V came to 2 bases and at J to 0 bases, leaving 3 bases not matched to a gene. The CDR3 spans 16 residues. The CDR3 protein is CASSYLGTANTGELFF. DNA for the CDR3: TGTGCCAGCAGTTACCTGGGGACAGCGAACACCGGGGAGCTGTTTTTT.

This clone appeared once. The chain has TRBV7-3 and TRBJ2-1, with TRBD2 identical over 10 bases. The length of the CDR3 is 15 residues. J gave up 7 bases and V 5 bases, and 8 bases lay outside the gene matches. Germline-derived CDR1 and CDR2 are SGHTA and FQGTGA. The CDR3 here is CASSVSGGAWNEQFF. The CDR3 DNA sequence: TGTGCCAGCAGCGTGAGCGGGGGGGCATGGAATGAGCAGTTCTTC.

There are a few counts of this clone. V is TRBV30 and J is TRBJ1-5, with 9 positions matching TRBD1. J was trimmed by 6 bases and V by 4 bases; bases with no gene match: 7. Looked up from germline, CDR1 is GTSNPN and CDR2 is SVGIG (reference sequence). CDR3 size: 14 residues. The CDR3 region is CAWKSTGGSQPQHF. CDR3 coding DNA: TGTGCCTGGAAAAGTACAGGGGGCTCTCAGCCCCAGCATTTT.

This clone was counted only a few times. The chain joins TRBV27 to TRBJ1-1; a weak D match, TRBD1 (6 bases). Between the trimmed V and J ends, which lost 6 bases and 7 bases, there was a span of 15 bases. CDR3 length: 13 residues. Germline-derived CDR1 and CDR2 are MNHEY and SMNVEV (reference sequence). CDR3 DNA sequence: TGTGCCAGCAGACCCCAAGGGGGGGTTGAAGCTTTCTTT. This translates into CASRPQGGVEAFF.

This chain joins TRBV5-1 and TRBJ2-5, with 9 bases aligning to TRBD1. Trimming cost V 0 bases and J 5 bases; bases outside gene matches: 5. This CDR3 region has 15 residues. Per the germline V gene, CDR1 is SGHRS and CDR2 is YFSETQ. CDR3 sequence reads: CASSLAGTGPETQYF. DNA of the CDR3: TGCGCCAGCAGCTTGGCCGGGACAGGGCCGGAGACCCAGTACTTC.

The rearrangement uses TRBV7-2 and TRBJ2-4, with 9 bases that match TRBD2. V shed 0 bases, J shed 1 base, and the junction held 1 base outside the gene matches. The CDR3 extends over 16 amino acids. From germline, CDR1 is SGHTA and CDR2 FQGNSA. CDR3 amino acids: CASSLASGGAKNIQYF. The CDR3 bases are TGTGCCAGCAGCTTAGCCAGCGGGGGGGCCAAAAACATTCAGTACTTC.

V is TRBV7-2 and J is TRBJ2-5; 7 nucleotides align to TRBD1. The CDR3 loop spans 15 amino acids. The V segment lost 1 base and the J segment 4 bases; nucleotides outside the gene matches: 6. In germline, CDR1 is SGHTA, CDR2 FQGNSA. The CDR3 nucleotides are TGTGCCAGCAGCTTAGTAGGGGGCAGGGGAGAGACCCAGTACTTC. Amino acids: CASSLVGGRGETQYF. Using reference TRBV7-2 and TRBJ2-5 for the parts outside the CDR3, the full variable domain is GAGVSQSPSNKVTEKGKDVELRCDPISGHTALYWYRQSLGQGLEFLIYFQGNSAPDKSGLPSDRFSAERTGGSVSTLTIQRTQQEDSAVYLCASSLVGGRGETQYFGPGTRLLVL.

The gene calls are TRBV5-5 and TRBJ1-4; D is ambiguous. Trimming left V 2 bases short and J 6 bases short, with 11 bases between. Germline V gene sequence: CDR1 SGHKS, CDR2 YYEKEE (reference sequence). This CDR3 region has 14 residues. The CDR3 spells CASSFGGSYEKLFF. CDR3 DNA: TGTGCCAGCAGCTTTGGAGGATCTTATGAAAAACTGTTTTTT. The entire variable domain, with the rest obtained from reference TRBV5-5 and TRBJ1-4, is as follows: DAGVTQSPTHLIKTRGQQVTLRCSPISGHKSVSWYQQVLGQGPQFIFQYYEKEERGRGNFPDRFSARQFPNYSSELNVNALLLGDSALYLCASSFGGSYEKLFFGSGTQLSVL.

V gene TRBV19 combines with J gene TRBJ2-7, with a weak D call TRBD2 (6 bases). Germline V lookup: CDR1 LNHDA, CDR2 SQIVND (reference sequence). The CDR3 runs to 15 residues. The V and J ends lost 5 bases and 4 bases respectively, with 18 bases between them. The CDR3 spells CASSSSGPGGYEQYF. The CDR3 DNA follows: TGTGCCAGTAGTTCCTCGGGACCCGGGGGATACGAGCAGTACTTC.

The chain joins TRBV14 to TRBJ1-1; 9 bases align to TRBD1. Germline loops: CDR1 SGHDN, CDR2 FVKESK. V dropped 6 bases and J dropped 2; count of bases not matched to a gene: 4. The CDR3 has 14 residues. CDR3 region: CASSPQGANTEAFF. CDR3 DNA: TGTGCCAGCAGTCCACAGGGGGCTAACACTGAAGCTTTCTTT.

The chain uses TRBV19 and TRBJ1-6; a weak D match, TRBD1 (6 bases). The ends were cut back, 4 bases at V and 10 bases at J, with 11 bases in the middle. CDR1 and CDR2 (germline): LNHDA, SQIVND (reference sequence). The CDR3 length is 13 residues. CDR3 coding DNA: TGTGCCAGTAGTACGCACAGGGACTCACCCCTCCACTTT. Translated: CASSTHRDSPLHF. The complete variable domain, with remaining parts taken from reference TRBV19 and TRBJ1-6, reads DGGITQSPKYLFRKEGQNVTLSCEQNLNHDAMYWYRQDPGQGLRLIYYSQIVNDFQKGDIAEGYSVSREKKESFPLTVTSAQKNPTAFYLCASSTHRDSPLHFGNGTRLTVT.

The J gene is TRBJ2-7, the V gene TRBV16, with TRBD1 matching over 7 bases. The trim removed 4 bases at V and 4 bases at J, leaving 4 bases unmatched. The CDR3 length is 13 residues. Germline V lookup: CDR1 KGHSY, CDR2 FQNENV. CDR3 in DNA: TGTGCCAGCAGCCCGGGGACAGTTTACGAGCAGTACTTC. Translating gives CASSPGTVYEQYF. The full variable domain, with the rest looked up from reference TRBV16 and TRBJ2-7, is GEEVAQTPKHLVRGEGQKAKLYCAPIKGHSYVFWYQQVLKNEFKFLISFQNENVFDETGMPKERFSAKCLPNSPCSLEIQATKLEDSAVYFCASSPGTVYEQYFGPGTRLTVT.

The V call is TRBV11-2, the J call TRBJ2-3, with a tentative D call TRBD2 (5 bases). V lost 5 bases, J lost 8 bases, and 17 bases lay in between. Germline V gene sequence: CDR1 SGHAT, CDR2 FQNNGV. This CDR3 comprises 14 residues. The CDR3 DNA sequence: TGTGCCAGCAGCCCCTTGAGCGGTACACCTACGCAGTATTTT. The encoded protein is CASSPLSGTPTQYF.

The chain has TRBV28 and TRBJ2-1; 9 bases are a match to TRBD1. The CDR3 loop spans 17 amino acids. With V trimmed by 5 bases and J by 9 bases, 17 bases remained unmatched. CDR1 and CDR2 (germline): MDHEN, SYDVKM. CDR3 in DNA: TGTGCCAGCAGTCCCTCCCCGGGACAGGGAGGTGAAGGTGAGCAGTTCTTC. Its translation is CASSPSPGQGGEGEQFF.

The J gene is TRBJ2-5, the V gene TRBV5-1; D may be TRBD1 (7 bases). CDR3 length equals 15 residues. V shed 3 bases and J shed 4 bases, with 16 bases lying between them. CDR1 SGHRS and CDR2 YFSETQ come from the germline V gene. CDR3 DNA: TGCGCCAGCAGCTCCGGAGGGGACAGACGAGAGACCCAGTACTTC. Its protein is CASSSGGDRRETQYF. Full variable domain (rest looked up from reference TRBV5-1 and TRBJ2-5): KAGVTQTPRYLIKTRGQQVTLSCSPISGHRSVSWYQQTPGQGLQFLFEYFSETQRNKGNFPGRFSGRQFSNSRSEMNVSTLELGDSALYLCASSSGGDRRETQYFGPGTRLLVL.

The gene calls are TRBV28 and TRBJ1-4; perhaps TRBD1 as D (6 bases). CDR3 length equals 14 residues. Trimming cost V 8 bases and J 0 bases, with 10 bases left between them. CDR1 MDHEN and CDR2 SYDVKM come from the germline V gene. DNA for the CDR3: TGTGCCAGCTTGGGGGCAGCAACTAATGAAAAACTGTTTTTT. As protein: CASLGAATNEKLFF.

The chain uses TRBV25-1 and TRBJ1-6, with TRBD1 as a possible D gene (6 bases). Germline V gives CDR1 MGHDK, CDR2 SYGVNS. V was pared by 7 bases and J by 10 bases, with 14 bases between. This CDR3 is 13 amino acids long. The CDR3 here is CASTYATGSPLHF. DNA for the CDR3: TGTGCCAGCACCTACGCGACAGGATCACCCCTCCACTTT.

The rearrangement joins TRBV4-2 to TRBJ2-7, with a weak D call TRBD2 (6 bases). CDR3 length equals 15 residues. V was cut by 1 base and J by 4 bases, with 14 bases left in between. Germline V CDR1 and CDR2: LGHNA, YNFKEQ. In DNA form, the CDR3 reads TGTGCCAGCAGCCAAGCTTGGGACTTAGGATACGAGCAGTACTTC. It yields the protein CASSQAWDLGYEQYF.

The gene calls are TRBV4-1 and TRBJ2-2; maybe TRBD2 (5 bases). Germline CDR1 and CDR2: MGHRA and YSYEKL. The CDR3 contains 15 residues. Trimming removed 1 base at V and 5 bases at J, with 11 bases between. CDR3 nucleotides: TGCGCCAGCAGCCAAGGTGGGAGTGGTACCGGGGAGCTGTTTTTT. This translates into CASSQGGSGTGELFF.

CDR3 in amino acids: CASSLELAGGVGYTF. In DNA, the CDR3 is TGTGCCAGCAGCTTAGAATTAGCAGGGGGCGTTGGCTACACCTTC. V and J are TRBV7-9 and TRBJ1-2; 8 nucleotides match TRBD1. The CDR3 length is 15 residues. V trimming: 1 base; J trimming: 7 bases; junction bases outside the gene matches: 8. The germline V gene has CDR1 SEHNR and CDR2 FQNEAQ (reference sequence).

The CDR3 here is CASSAGDSAFLPYNEQFF. The CDR3 DNA is TGTGCCAGCAGTGCGGGGGACAGCGCCTTCCTCCCGTACAATGAGCAGTTCTTC. V usage is TRBV6-1 and J usage is TRBJ2-1; D possibly corresponds to TRBD1 (7 bases). CDR3 length: 18 amino acids. With 4 bases removed from V and 4 bases from J, the gap between germline ends came to 23 bases. Germline V gene lookup returns CDR1 MNHNS and CDR2 SASEGT.

Regarding this clone: The same CDR3 is also encoded by other DNA sequences in this sample. V usage is TRBV15 and J usage is TRBJ2-7, with D tentatively TRBD2 (5 bases). The ends were cut back, 0 bases at V and 1 base at J, with 7 bases in the middle. The CDR3 contains 14 residues. The germline gives CDR1 LNHNV, CDR2 YYDKDF (reference sequence). The CDR3 loop reads CATSRDRGSYEQYF. The CDR3 DNA follows: TGTGCCACCAGCAGAGATCGGGGATCCTACGAGCAGTACTTC.

V is TRBV9 and J is TRBJ2-7; 8 nucleotides line up with TRBD1. From germline, CDR1 is SGDLS and CDR2 YYNGEE. The CDR3 has 13 amino acids. V lost 4 bases, J lost 4 bases, and 4 bases stayed unmatched. The CDR3 reads CASSSGGEYEQYF. The CDR3 region has the DNA TGTGCCAGCAGCTCAGGGGGCGAGTACGAGCAGTACTTC.

The chain combines TRBV7-9 with TRBJ2-2; a possible D gene is TRBD1 (7 bases). There are 15 residues in the CDR3. Trimming took 5 bases from V and 7 from J, leaving 17 bases between them. The germline CDR1 and CDR2 sequences are SEHNR and FQNEAQ (reference sequence). The CDR3 reads CASSPGIQGGGELFF. CDR3 in DNA: TGTGCCAGCAGCCCAGGAATCCAGGGGGGCGGGGAGCTGTTTTTT.

V is TRBV4-3 and J is TRBJ2-7; 7 bases map to TRBD1. The germline gives CDR1 LGHNA, CDR2 YSLEER. Unmatched junction bases numbered 9, after V lost 1 base and J lost 6 bases. CDR3 length: 15 amino acids. The CDR3 spells CASSQATGMASEQYF. The CDR3 bases are TGCGCCAGCAGCCAAGCGACAGGGATGGCGTCCGAGCAGTACTTC.

V and J are TRBV7-8 and TRBJ2-7; no firm D call. CDR3 length: 12 residues. CDR1 is SGHVS and CDR2 is FQNEAQ in the germline V gene. The ends were cut back, 2 bases at V and 3 bases at J, with 5 bases in the middle. The CDR3 loop reads CASSLSGYEQYF. The CDR3 coding sequence is TGTGCCAGCAGCTTATCCGGCTACGAGCAGTACTTC.

The chain carries TRBV7-3 and TRBJ2-3, with D tentatively TRBD1 (6 bases). Trimming pared 2 bases from V and 4 bases from J, leaving 19 bases between. Germline values: CDR1 SGHTA, CDR2 FQGTGA. There are 17 residues in the CDR3. CDR3 nucleotides: TGTGCCAGCAGCTTATCTCCTAAGGGGGTAGGCGCAGATACGCAGTATTTT. It translates to CASSLSPKGVGADTQYF.